One and the same sample provided the 2 T cell receptor beta chains below, sequenced in a study of blood T cell repertoires in COVID-19. Clones were read by immunoSEQ multiplex PCR, and TCRdb kept only the in-frame ones, dropping some. Seen here are more than 14,000 clones, 86% observed once, and the top ten hold 15% to 20%. The sequenced material came from peripheral blood. The receptors here all came from a human donor in a cohort sampled during active COVID-19.

The chain is built from TRBV6-6 and TRBJ1-2; D gene uncertain. Trimming shortened V by 4 bases and J by 8 bases, and 17 bases separated the two germline ends. Germline V lookup: CDR1 MNHNY, CDR2 SVGAGI (reference sequence). This CDR3 is built from 14 residues. The CDR3 DNA sequence: TGTGCCAGCAGTTCCCCGGGTACCGGAGAGGGCTACACCTTC. Translation: CASSSPGTGEGYTF.

The chain carries TRBV9 and TRBJ1-3; possibly TRBD1 for D (6 bases). Germline-derived CDR1 and CDR2 are SGDLS and YYNGEE. V lost 1 base and J 1 base, leaving 9 bases between the germline ends. The CDR3 is 15 residues long. The CDR3: CASSVRGQSGNTIYF. CDR3 DNA sequence: TGTGCCAGCAGCGTAAGAGGACAGTCTGGAAACACCATATATTTT.